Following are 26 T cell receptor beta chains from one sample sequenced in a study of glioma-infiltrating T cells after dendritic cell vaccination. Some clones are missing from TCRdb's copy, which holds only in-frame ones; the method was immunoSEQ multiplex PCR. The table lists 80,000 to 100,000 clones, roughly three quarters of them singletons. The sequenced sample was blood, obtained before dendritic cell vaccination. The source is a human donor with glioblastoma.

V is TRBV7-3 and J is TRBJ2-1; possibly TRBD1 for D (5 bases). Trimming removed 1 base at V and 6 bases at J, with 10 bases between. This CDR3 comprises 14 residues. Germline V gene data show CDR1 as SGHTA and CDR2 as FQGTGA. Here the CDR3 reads CASSLNQGLNEQFF. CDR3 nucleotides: TGTGCCAGCAGCTTAAATCAGGGTCTCAATGAGCAGTTCTTC. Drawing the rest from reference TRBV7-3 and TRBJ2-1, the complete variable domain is GAGVSQTPSNKVTEKGKYVELRCDPISGHTALYWYRQSLGQGPEFLIYFQGTGAADDSGLPNDRFFAVRPEGSVSTLKIQRTERGDSAVYLCASSLNQGLNEQFFGPGTRLTVL.

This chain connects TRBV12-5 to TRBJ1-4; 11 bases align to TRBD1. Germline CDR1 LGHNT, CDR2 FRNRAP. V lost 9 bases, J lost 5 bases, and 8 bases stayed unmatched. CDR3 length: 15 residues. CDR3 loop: CASGQGAGGNEKLFF. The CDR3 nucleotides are TGTGCTAGCGGACAGGGGGCAGGAGGAAATGAAAAACTGTTTTTT.

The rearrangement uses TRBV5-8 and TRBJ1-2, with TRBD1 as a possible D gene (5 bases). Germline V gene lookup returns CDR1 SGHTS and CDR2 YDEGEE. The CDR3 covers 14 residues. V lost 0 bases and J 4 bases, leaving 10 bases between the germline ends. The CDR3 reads CASSLAGFSYGYTF. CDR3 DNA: TGTGCCAGCAGCTTGGCAGGGTTTAGCTATGGCTACACCTTC.

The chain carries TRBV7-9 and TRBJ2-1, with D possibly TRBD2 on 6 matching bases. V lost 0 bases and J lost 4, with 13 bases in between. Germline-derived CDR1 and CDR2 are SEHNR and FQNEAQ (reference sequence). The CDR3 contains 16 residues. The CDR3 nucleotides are TGTGCCAGCAGCTTAGCGAGAACCGCGGGATACAATGAGCAGTTCTTC. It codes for CASSLARTAGYNEQFF.

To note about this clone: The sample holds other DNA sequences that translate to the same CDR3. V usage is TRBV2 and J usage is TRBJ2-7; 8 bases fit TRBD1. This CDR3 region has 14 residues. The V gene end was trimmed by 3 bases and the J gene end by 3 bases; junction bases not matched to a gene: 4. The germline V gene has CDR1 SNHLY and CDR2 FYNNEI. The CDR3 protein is CASSDGTGNYEQYF. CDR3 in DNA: TGTGCCAGCAGTGACGGGACAGGTAACTACGAGCAGTACTTC.

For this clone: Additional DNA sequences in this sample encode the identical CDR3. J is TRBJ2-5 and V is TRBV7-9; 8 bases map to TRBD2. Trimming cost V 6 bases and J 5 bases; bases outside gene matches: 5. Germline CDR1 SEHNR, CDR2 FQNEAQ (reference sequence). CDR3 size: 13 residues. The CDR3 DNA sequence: TGTGCCAGCAGTCCGGGGGGGCGTGAGACCCAGTACTTC. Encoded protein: CASSPGGRETQYF.

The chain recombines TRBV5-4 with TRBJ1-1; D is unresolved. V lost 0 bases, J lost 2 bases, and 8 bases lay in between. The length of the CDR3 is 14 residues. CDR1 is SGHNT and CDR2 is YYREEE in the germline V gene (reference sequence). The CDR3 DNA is TGTGCCAGCAGCTTGGACAGCCTAAACACTGAAGCTTTCTTT. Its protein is CASSLDSLNTEAFF.

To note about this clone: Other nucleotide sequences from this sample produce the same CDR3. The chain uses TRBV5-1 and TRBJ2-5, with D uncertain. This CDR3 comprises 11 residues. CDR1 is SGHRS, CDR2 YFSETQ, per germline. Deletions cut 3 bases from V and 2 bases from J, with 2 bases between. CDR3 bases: TGCGCCAGCAGCTCGCAAGAGACCCAGTACTTC. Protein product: CASSSQETQYF.

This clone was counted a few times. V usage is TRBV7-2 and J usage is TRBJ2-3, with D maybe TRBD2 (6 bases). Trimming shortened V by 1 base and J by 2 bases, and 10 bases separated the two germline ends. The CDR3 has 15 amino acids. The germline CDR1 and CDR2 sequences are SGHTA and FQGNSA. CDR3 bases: TGTGCCAGCAGCTTAGTGGCGGGGTACACAGATACGCAGTATTTT. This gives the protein CASSLVAGYTDTQYF.

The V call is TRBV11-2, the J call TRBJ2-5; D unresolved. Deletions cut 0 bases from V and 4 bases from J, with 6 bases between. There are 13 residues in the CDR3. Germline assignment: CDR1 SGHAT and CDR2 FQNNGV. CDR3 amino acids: CASSLEFRETQYF. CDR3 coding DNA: TGTGCCAGCAGCTTAGAATTTCGAGAGACCCAGTACTTC. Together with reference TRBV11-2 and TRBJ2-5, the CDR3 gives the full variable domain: EAGVAQSPRYKIIEKRQSVAFWCNPISGHATLYWYQQILGQGPKLLIQFQNNGVVDDSQLPKDRFSAERLKGVDSTLKIQPAKLEDSAVYLCASSLEFRETQYFGPGTRLLVL.

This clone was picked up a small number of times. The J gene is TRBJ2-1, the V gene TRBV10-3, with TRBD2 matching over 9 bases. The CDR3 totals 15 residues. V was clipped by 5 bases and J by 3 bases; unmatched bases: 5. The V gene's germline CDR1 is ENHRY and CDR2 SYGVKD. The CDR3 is CAISMAGGIYNEQFF. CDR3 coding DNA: TGTGCCATCAGTATGGCGGGGGGGATCTACAATGAGCAGTTCTTC.

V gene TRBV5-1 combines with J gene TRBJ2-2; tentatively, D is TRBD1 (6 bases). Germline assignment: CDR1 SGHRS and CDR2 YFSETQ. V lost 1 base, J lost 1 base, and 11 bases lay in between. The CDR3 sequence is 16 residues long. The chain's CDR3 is CASSLSSDRNTGELFF. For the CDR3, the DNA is TGCGCCAGCAGCTTGAGTTCGGACAGGAACACCGGGGAGCTGTTTTTT.

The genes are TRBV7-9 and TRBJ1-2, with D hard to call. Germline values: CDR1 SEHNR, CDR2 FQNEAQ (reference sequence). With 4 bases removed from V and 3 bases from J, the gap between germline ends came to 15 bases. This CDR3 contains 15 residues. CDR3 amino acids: CASSSPFFEDYGYTF. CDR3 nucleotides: TGTGCCAGCAGCTCCCCATTTTTTGAGGACTATGGCTACACCTTC.

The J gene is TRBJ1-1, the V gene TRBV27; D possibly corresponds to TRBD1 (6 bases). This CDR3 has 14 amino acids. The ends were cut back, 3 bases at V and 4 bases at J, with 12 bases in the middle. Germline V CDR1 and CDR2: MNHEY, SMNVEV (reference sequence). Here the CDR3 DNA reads TGTGCCAGCAGTTTTGGTAGAGGGGGCACTGAAGCTTTCTTT. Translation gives CASSFGRGGTEAFF.

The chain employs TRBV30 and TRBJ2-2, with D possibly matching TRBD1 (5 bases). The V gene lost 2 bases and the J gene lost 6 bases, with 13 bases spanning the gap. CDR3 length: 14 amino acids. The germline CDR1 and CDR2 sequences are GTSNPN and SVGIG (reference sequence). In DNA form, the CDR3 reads TGTGCCTGGAGTCCCTCAGGGATCGCCGGGGAGCTGTTTTTT. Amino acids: CAWSPSGIAGELFF.

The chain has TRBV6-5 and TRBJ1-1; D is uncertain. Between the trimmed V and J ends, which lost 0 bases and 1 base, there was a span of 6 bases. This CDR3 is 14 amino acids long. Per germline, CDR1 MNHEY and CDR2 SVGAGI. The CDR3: CASSYSRGNTEAFF. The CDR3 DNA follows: TGTGCCAGCAGTTACTCCCGAGGGAACACTGAAGCTTTCTTT.

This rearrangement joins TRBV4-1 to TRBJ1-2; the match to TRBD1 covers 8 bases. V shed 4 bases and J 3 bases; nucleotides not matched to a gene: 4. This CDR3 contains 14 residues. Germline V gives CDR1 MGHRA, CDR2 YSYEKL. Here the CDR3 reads CASSRGQGDYGYTF. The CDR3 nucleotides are TGCGCCAGCAGCCGAGGACAGGGAGACTATGGCTACACCTTC.

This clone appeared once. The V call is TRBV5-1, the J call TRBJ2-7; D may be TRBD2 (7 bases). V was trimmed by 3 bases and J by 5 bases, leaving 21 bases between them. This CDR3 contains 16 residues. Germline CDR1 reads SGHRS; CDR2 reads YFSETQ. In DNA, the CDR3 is TGCGCCAGCAGCTCGGGGGGCGCAGGGGCCACCCACGAGCAGTACTTC. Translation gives CASSSGGAGATHEQYF.

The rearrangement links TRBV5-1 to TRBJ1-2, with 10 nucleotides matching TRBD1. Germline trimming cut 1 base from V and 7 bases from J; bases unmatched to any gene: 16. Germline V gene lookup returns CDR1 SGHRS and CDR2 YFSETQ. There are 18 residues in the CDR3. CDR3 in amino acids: CASSLLSLTRTGGFGYTF. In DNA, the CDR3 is TGCGCCAGCAGCTTGCTATCCCTCACACGGACAGGGGGGTTTGGCTACACCTTC.

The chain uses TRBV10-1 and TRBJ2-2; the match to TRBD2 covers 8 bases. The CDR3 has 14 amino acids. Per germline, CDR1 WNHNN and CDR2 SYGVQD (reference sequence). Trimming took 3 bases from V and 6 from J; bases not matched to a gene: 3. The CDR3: CASSEIGGAGELFF. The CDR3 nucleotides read TGCGCCAGCAGTGAAATCGGGGGGGCCGGGGAGCTGTTTTTT.

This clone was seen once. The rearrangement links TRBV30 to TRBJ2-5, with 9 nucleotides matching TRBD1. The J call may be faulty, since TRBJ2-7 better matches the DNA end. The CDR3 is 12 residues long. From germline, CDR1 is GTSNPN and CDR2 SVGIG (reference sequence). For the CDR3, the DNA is TGTGCCTCGGACAGGGGTCCCTACGAGCAGTACTTC. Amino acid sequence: CASDRGPYEQYF.

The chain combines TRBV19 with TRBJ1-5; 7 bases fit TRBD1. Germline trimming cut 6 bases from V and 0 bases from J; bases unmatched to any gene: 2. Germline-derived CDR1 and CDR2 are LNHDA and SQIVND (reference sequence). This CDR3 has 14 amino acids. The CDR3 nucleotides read TGTGCCAGTAGGGGGACAGATAGCAATCAGCCCCAGCATTTT. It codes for CASRGTDSNQPQHF. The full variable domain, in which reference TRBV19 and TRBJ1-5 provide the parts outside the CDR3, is DGGITQSPKYLFRKEGQNVTLSCEQNLNHDAMYWYRQDPGQGLRLIYYSQIVNDFQKGDIAEGYSVSREKKESFPLTVTSAQKNPTAFYLCASRGTDSNQPQHFGDGTRLSIL.

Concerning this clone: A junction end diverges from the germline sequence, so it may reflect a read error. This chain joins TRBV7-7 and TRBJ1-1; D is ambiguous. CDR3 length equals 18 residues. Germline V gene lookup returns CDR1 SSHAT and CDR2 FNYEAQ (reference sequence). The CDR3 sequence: CASSPPPTLFGRDTEAFF. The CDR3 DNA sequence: TGTGCTAGCAGCCCCCCCCCAACCCTTTTCGGGAGGGACACTGAAGCTTTCTTT. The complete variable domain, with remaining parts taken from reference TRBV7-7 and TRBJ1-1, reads GAGVSQSPRYKVTKRGQDVTLRCDPISSHATLYWYQQALGQGPEFLTYFNYEAQPDKSGLPSDRFSAERPEGSISTLTIQRTEQRDSAMYRCASSPPPTLFGRDTEAFFGQGTRLTVV.

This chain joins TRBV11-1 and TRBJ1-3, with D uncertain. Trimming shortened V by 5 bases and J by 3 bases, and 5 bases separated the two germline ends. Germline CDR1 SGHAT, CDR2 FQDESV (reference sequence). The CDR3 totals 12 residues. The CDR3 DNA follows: TGTGCCAGCAGCCCTTTTGGAAACACCATATATTTT. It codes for CASSPFGNTIYF.

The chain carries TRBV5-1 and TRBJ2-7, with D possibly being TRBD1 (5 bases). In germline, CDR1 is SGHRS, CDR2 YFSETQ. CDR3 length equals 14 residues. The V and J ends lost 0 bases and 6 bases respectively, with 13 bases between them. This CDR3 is CASSLGQSPFEQYF. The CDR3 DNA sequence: TGCGCCAGCAGCTTGGGACAGAGCCCGTTCGAGCAGTACTTC.

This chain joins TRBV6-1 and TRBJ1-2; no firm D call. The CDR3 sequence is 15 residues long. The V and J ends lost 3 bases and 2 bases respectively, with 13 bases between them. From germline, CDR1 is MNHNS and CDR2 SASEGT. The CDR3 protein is CASSDFRGSNYGYTF. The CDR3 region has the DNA TGTGCCAGCAGTGACTTTAGAGGTTCGAACTATGGCTACACCTTC.